This T cell receptor beta chain appears in the sequencing data of a study of cytomegalovirus exposure and HLA in healthy donors (dated by TCRdb to about 2017). For the wider study: According to an earlier analysis of 450 to 650 of the donors, about 190 million T cells yielded roughly 110 million unique TCR beta sequences and 276 Gb of sequence data. Among around 400 genotyped donors of the cohort, an average of about 220,000 unique TCR beta nucleotide sequences was sequenced per donor, of which roughly 17% were non-productive. In an earlier analysis of roughly 600 of the donors, high-throughput TCR beta sequencing was used to judge whether each TCR beta V gene segment behaved as functional or pseudogenic. The study was designed to test whether signatures of past pathogen exposure could be identified by cataloging public T cell receptors. Because of strong linkage in the cohort, roughly five DR-DQ haplotypes were treated as single units for association and clustering. To study patterns of TCR occurrence, a later analysis re-analyzed previously published TCR beta repertoires from 550 to 800 donors and added high-resolution HLA genotyping. Besides the first cohort of roughly 700 subjects, a separate validation cohort made up of roughly 120 different subjects was used. Every repertoire in the discovery cohort had been generated on one and the same sequencing platform. An early release covering roughly 640 HLA-typed donors comprised 250 to 350 gigabases of sequencing data and around 85 million unique TCR sequences. Typing coverage varied by locus: about 620-640 donors for A, B, C, DRB1 and DQB1; roughly 500 for DQA1; 600 to 610 for DPA1; fewer than 480 for DPB1. High-throughput TCR immunosequencing, statistical association of individual TCRs with disease status, and machine learning were combined to predict cytomegalovirus infection status. Both class I and class II loci were covered by HLA typing, at four-digit resolution. Of the roughly 410 genotyped donors, 65% to 90% were placed in the genetic ancestry cluster associated with self-reported Caucasian donors. Donor age, sex, ethnicity and CMV serostatus were compiled alongside the repertoire data. In the later analysis, no new phenotypic data were used to find candidate immune exposures; instead, reliance was placed on TCR beta sequences and their occurrence across donors. The T cell repertoires of under 750 subjects were profiled by immunosequencing and related to cytomegalovirus serostatus. Genome-wide SNP genotypes for about 60% of the 666 donors were used in a later genetic analysis, which treated that subset as a discovery cohort.

About this clone: Its target antigen remains unknown. It has no much larger one-base neighbor in the sample; base qualities were not kept.

According to the germline V gene, CDR1 reads SGHRS and CDR2 reads YFSETQ. Inclusive of the bounding cysteine and phenylalanine, the CDR3 is 15 residues long. Only CDR3 DNA is held: 45 bases, read in frame from base 1. Trimmed from V: 0 bases; trimmed from J: 2 bases; junction bases lacking a gene match: 5. The cohort consisted of approximately 690 healthy bone marrow donors. All cohort members were sampled while nominally healthy, although unrecorded immune exposures were likely present. CMV serostatus was positive for almost 300 and negative for about half of the roughly 670 cohort members, and was not recorded for this donor. A peripheral blood sample was provided by each donor, and peripheral blood mononuclear cells were used for TCR beta sequencing. Genomic DNA extraction from the blood cell samples was performed with the Qiagen DNeasy Blood Extraction Kit. Study-wide findings and limitations: According to a later analysis, TCR association rates differed among HLA loci, with DRB1 alleles showing the most associated TCRs and HLA-C alleles showing the fewest. At a false discovery rate of 0.05, a later analysis linked approximately 18,000 TCR beta sequences to specific HLA alleles. In this cohort, only TCR beta chains were sequenced, and detectable features were limited by the absence of alpha or paired-chain data. An association between a missense DCLRE1C variant and V-gene and J-gene trimming of TCR beta chains was found in a later genetic analysis and replicated in an independent cohort. Cytomegalovirus status was reported to be diagnosed by the classifier with high specificity and sensitivity in both the original and validation cohorts. Most TCR sequences were observed very rarely across donors, whereas some public TCRs were present in many individuals. Because HLA typing was missing for some donors at each locus, association tests included only the typed subset. According to the authors, the approach could potentially be generalized to other disease states and immunological phenotypes. Assigning TCR associations to individual alleles was difficult when HLA alleles, especially DR and DQ, strongly co-occurred. The earlier analysis of some 540 of the donors excluded fewer than 20 rarely observed V segments, including chromosome 9 orphons, because counts were too low. Linkage disequilibrium might explain the correlated functional status among segregating V segments, but an unknown experimental factor could not be excluded. Several of the top co-occurrence clusters appeared to be linked to parvovirus B19, influenza, CMV and Epstein-Barr virus, according to a later analysis. A group of highly shared sequence variants was considered likely to be a technical artifact of the sequencing pipeline. In vitro tests confirmed that three of the cytomegalovirus-associated TCR beta chains recognize cytomegalovirus antigens. Presence/absence analyses assumed roughly uniform sequencing depth across donors, an assumption that may not hold. The study gave a list of some 150 TCR beta chains associated with cytomegalovirus. A further reported finding was that TCR beta sequences accurately predicted the HLA-A and HLA-B alleles for most subjects in the first cohort. Compared with the approximately 710-donor mean, donors in an Asian-associated ancestry cluster had fewer N-insertions in productive TCRs, according to a later genetic analysis. Immune exposure information for the cohort was limited to CMV serostatus. Broadly in line with IMGT annotations, most TCR beta V segments showed up in productive rearrangements about 87% or about 30% of the time in an earlier analysis of 587 of the donors. Some IMGT-functional V segments, including TRBV6-2 and TRBV6-3, could not be told apart with the 87-base-pair reads, so those segments were excluded. In a later analysis, HLA-associated TCR beta chains showed more clonal expansion and lower generation probabilities than non-associated chains that were equally common. Most CMV-associated TCR beta chains appeared to be HLA-restricted in a later analysis, and the HLA associations seemed to be driven largely by CMV exposure.

The library was obtained by the immunoSEQ multiplex PCR assay. For the multiplex PCR, a mixture combining 60 forward primers for TCR Vbeta segments and 13 reverse primers for TCR Jbeta segments was used. Amplification of the CDR3 region of rearranged TCR beta genes was performed with a multiplex PCR assay on genomic DNA. Amplified TCR beta libraries were sequenced as 87-base-pair reads on the Illumina HiSeq System. In the source study's methods: Across the 670 or so repertoires, a later analysis counted roughly 77 million unique TCR beta chains, some 11 million of which were shared by at least two donors. A nearest-neighbor algorithm error-corrected the raw reads and collapsed the reads into unique sequences, merging closely related sequences to remove PCR and sequencing errors. Alignment of CDR3 sequences to IMGT reference sequences was used to assign V, D and J gene segments. For a sequence to be retained, a match of at least six nucleotides was required to both a V gene segment and a J gene segment. A rearrangement counted as productive if the CDR3 had no stop codons and remained in frame with V and J, and every other rearrangement counted as non-productive. Following IMGT convention, CDR3 was defined as the stretch from the second conserved V-encoded cysteine up to the conserved J-encoded phenylalanine. The earlier analysis of 500 to 650 of the donors excluded any sequence lacking an unambiguous match to a single V gene segment. An earlier analysis of 450 to 650 of the donors called V segments functional above 56.7% productive rearrangements and segregating when the between-donor standard deviation exceeded 5%. A statistical classification framework was built for diagnosing cytomegalovirus status from the catalog of TCR beta chain sequences. A later analysis assigned V and J genes by comparing TCR nucleotide sequences with IMGT/GENE-DB human TR gene sequences. A later analysis assigned CDR3 sequences and most-parsimonious VDJ recombination scenarios with the TCRdist pipeline. In a later analysis, each TCR beta chain was defined by its CDR3 amino acid sequence together with its V-gene family, and reads without a unique V-gene family were excluded. As a way to deal with suspected cross-contamination and a sequencing artifact, a later analysis dropped roughly 620 nucleotide sequences that were highly shared and had low generation probability. For each public chain, a later analysis derived a clonal expansion index from normalized ranks of inferred template counts within each repertoire. Generation probabilities in a later analysis came from a VDJ recombination model fitted to out-of-frame rearrangements, and those results were checked against IGoR. A later analysis scored TCR-TCR, TCR-HLA and TCR-CMV co-occurrence with hypergeometric tests, applying a repertoire-size bias correction to TCR pairs. False discovery rates were estimated in a later analysis by permuting HLA or CMV assignments 20 times. In a later analysis, co-occurring TCRs were grouped with DBSCAN, and TCRdist sequence similarity was added when clustering was performed within HLA-allele-positive subsets. For co-occurrence clustering, repertoires with fewer than 30,000 or more than 120,000 public chains were excluded, along with roughly 5 repertoires with anomalous nucleotide sharing. The table was pulled from immuneACCESS by TCRdb, which kept in-frame rearrangements only. Such tables lose some clones; where checked, under half of the loss comes from unresolved V genes, and the rest has no known cause. V, J and clone size are those of that table, while D and trimming were read from the DNA. Present in this sample are over 200,000 clones, more than 70% of which were seen just once. Jointly, the top ten make up roughly 1.3% of the sample.

The material sequenced was PBMCs. The chain was built from TRBV5-1 and TRBJ2-7, with TRBD1 identical over 7 junction bases. This clonotype originated in a human donor in good health. The CDR3 loop reads CASSLDGQAAYEQYF. The nucleotides are TGCGCCAGCAGCTTGGATGGACAGGCCGCCTACGAGCAGTACTTC.